Below, 15 T cell receptor beta chains from the same sample are listed, as sequenced in a study of technical replicates of blood from a few donors. TCRdb's table, derived via immunoSEQ multiplex PCR, lists solely in-frame clones and lacks some. The sample records 84,000 or so clones, approximately 93% being singletons. The source material was T cells isolated from PBMCs. All receptors come from a human donor in good health.

The V and J genes are TRBV9 and TRBJ2-7, with 11 bases fitting TRBD2. The CDR3 consists of 17 residues. With 0 bases clipped from V and 2 bases from J, the junction kept 7 bases outside the gene matches. Germline CDR1 and CDR2: SGDLS and YYNGEE. CDR3 sequence (DNA): TGTGCCAGCAGCGTAGCTACCGGGACTAGCGGAACCTACGAGCAGTACTTC. Amino acid sequence: CASSVATGTSGTYEQYF.

The chain has TRBV6-1 and TRBJ2-2; 7 bases map to TRBD1. Trimming removed 2 bases from V and 4 bases from J; junction bases left unmatched: 10. The CDR3 sequence is 17 residues long. CDR1 MNHNS and CDR2 SASEGT come from the germline V gene. The CDR3 loop is CASSETPTGLATGELFF. The DNA for the CDR3 is TGTGCCAGCAGTGAAACTCCGACAGGGTTGGCCACCGGGGAGCTGTTTTTT.

This clone appeared a single time. The chain combines TRBV28 with TRBJ2-5; D ambiguous. CDR1 is MDHEN and CDR2 is SYDVKM in the germline V gene. The V end was cut by 2 bases, the J end by 7 bases, with 11 bases between. There are 13 residues in the CDR3. The CDR3 DNA follows: TGTGCCAGCAGTTTAACCAGTACGGGGACCCAGTACTTC. Translating gives CASSLTSTGTQYF.

This clone appeared once. The rearrangement joins TRBV7-2 to TRBJ1-3, with a weak D call TRBD1 (5 bases). Germline-derived CDR1 and CDR2 are SGHTA and FQGNSA. The CDR3 spans 16 residues. V lost 0 bases and J lost 4, with 13 bases in between. The CDR3 DNA reads as TGTGCCAGCAGCTTAGCTTGGCAGGGTTGCGGAAACACCATATATTTT. Residues: CASSLAWQGCGNTIYF.

V gene TRBV19 combines with J gene TRBJ2-7, with 10 bases fitting TRBD2. The CDR3 sequence is 14 residues long. Losses at the gene ends were 3 bases for V and 7 bases for J; bases not matched to a gene: 6. Germline V gives CDR1 LNHDA, CDR2 SQIVND (reference sequence). The CDR3 spells CASSIGAGGEEQYF. In DNA, the CDR3 is TGTGCCAGTAGTATCGGAGCGGGAGGGGAAGAGCAGTACTTC.

The chain recombines TRBV19 with TRBJ1-1; D gene unclear. V was pared by 9 bases and J by 9 bases, with 20 bases between. Per germline, CDR1 LNHDA and CDR2 SQIVND (reference sequence). The length of the CDR3 is 13 residues. The CDR3 here is CASGSQQWIQAFF. The CDR3 DNA sequence: TGTGCCAGCGGGTCTCAACAATGGATTCAAGCTTTCTTT.

This clone was seen a single time. The chain uses TRBV6-5 and TRBJ1-2; 9 nucleotides agree with TRBD1. From germline, CDR1 is MNHEY and CDR2 SVGAGI. The CDR3 spans 14 residues. The ends lost 0 bases at V and 4 bases at J; junction bases unmatched: 0. The CDR3 nucleotides are TGTGCCAGCAGTTACTCGACAGGGGGCTATGGCTACACCTTC. Translation: CASSYSTGGYGYTF.

V and J are TRBV5-4 and TRBJ2-3; D is undetermined. The germline V and J ends were trimmed by 0 bases and 1 base, with 9 bases remaining between them. The CDR3 runs 15 residues. Germline CDR1 SGHNT, CDR2 YYREEE (reference sequence). CDR3 nucleotide sequence: TGTGCCAGCAGCTTGGATCTGGGCGGCACAGATACGCAGTATTTT. It is translated as CASSLDLGGTDTQYF.

V is TRBV5-8 and J is TRBJ2-7, with D perhaps TRBD2 (6 bases). With 4 bases removed from V and 3 bases from J, the gap between germline ends came to 11 bases. CDR3 length: 13 residues. Germline loops: CDR1 SGHTS, CDR2 YDEGEE. As DNA, the CDR3 is TGTGCCAGCAGCGGGTCGGGGGTCTACGAGCAGTACTTC. Translated, it gives CASSGSGVYEQYF.

The rearrangement links TRBV5-6 to TRBJ1-2; TRBD1 might be the D (5 bases). Germline CDR1 and CDR2: SGHDT and YYEEEE. The CDR3 has 11 amino acids. Trimming took 1 base from V and 13 from J, leaving 11 bases between them. CDR3 sequence: CASSLIQAITF. CDR3 sequence (DNA): TGTGCCAGCAGCTTGATACAGGCCATCACCTTC.

The chain carries TRBV7-2 and TRBJ2-7; 10 nucleotides align to TRBD1. CDR1 and CDR2 from the germline V gene are SGHTA and FQGNSA. Trimming at V came to 4 bases and at J to 4 bases, leaving 7 bases not matched to a gene. The CDR3 sequence is 15 residues long. The CDR3 is CASSYPGQGRYEQYF. In DNA form, the CDR3 reads TGTGCCAGCAGCTACCCGGGACAGGGGCGTTACGAGCAGTACTTC.

The V call is TRBV28, the J call TRBJ1-2, with D unresolved. The CDR3 is 16 residues long. Per the germline V gene, CDR1 is MDHEN and CDR2 is SYDVKM. The V end lost 5 bases, the J end lost 3 bases, and 19 bases lay between the germline ends. The CDR3 loop reads CASSLLLITRDYGYTF. The CDR3, as DNA: TGTGCCAGCAGTCTACTCCTAATTACTAGAGACTATGGCTACACCTTC.

This sequence joins TRBV2 and TRBJ1-5; D remains ambiguous. The CDR3 is 12 residues long. Between the trimmed V and J ends, which lost 6 bases and 3 bases, there was a span of 6 bases. CDR1 is SNHLY and CDR2 is FYNNEI in the germline V gene. The CDR3 sequence: CASRRANQPQHF. The DNA of the CDR3 is TGTGCCAGCAGGAGGGCCAATCAGCCCCAGCATTTT. The full variable domain, its missing parts supplied by reference TRBV2 and TRBJ1-5, is EPEVTQTPSHQVTQMGQEVILRCVPISNHLYFYWYRQILGQKVEFLVSFYNNEISEKSEIFDDQFSVERPDGSNFTLKIRSTKLEDSAMYFCASRRANQPQHFGDGTRLSIL.

The chain is built from TRBV7-3 and TRBJ2-5, with D perhaps matching TRBD2 (5 bases). Germline CDR1 reads SGHTA; CDR2 reads FQGTGA. The V end lost 5 bases, the J end lost 5 bases, and 12 bases lay between the germline ends. CDR3 length: 13 amino acids. CDR3 amino acids: CASSPGVGETQYF. The CDR3 nucleotides read TGTGCCAGCAGCCCCGGGGTAGGGGAGACCCAGTACTTC.

This rearrangement joins TRBV2 to TRBJ1-1; D unclear. CDR1 and CDR2 (germline): SNHLY, FYNNEI. This CDR3 spans 13 amino acids. The V end was cut by 0 bases, the J end by 11 bases, with 13 bases between. CDR3 sequence reads: CASSEAWEARAFF. The CDR3 DNA sequence: TGTGCCAGCAGTGAAGCCTGGGAGGCACGGGCTTTCTTT.